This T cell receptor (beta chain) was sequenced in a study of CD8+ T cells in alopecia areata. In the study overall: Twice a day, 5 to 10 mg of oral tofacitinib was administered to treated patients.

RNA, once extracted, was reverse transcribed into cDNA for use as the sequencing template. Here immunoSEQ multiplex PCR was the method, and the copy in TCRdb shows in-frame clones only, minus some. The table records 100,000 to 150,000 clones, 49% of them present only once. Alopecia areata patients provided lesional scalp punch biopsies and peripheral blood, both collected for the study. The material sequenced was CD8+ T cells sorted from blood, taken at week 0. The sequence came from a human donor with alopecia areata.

The CDR3 sequence: CASSPYPGLAGGLEQYF. The CDR3 DNA sequence: TGTGCCAGCAGCCCCTACCCGGGACTAGCGGGGGGGCTCGAGCAGTACTTC. This chain joins TRBV13 and TRBJ2-7; 16 positions match TRBD2. The CDR3 is made up of 17 amino acids. J lost 6 bases, V lost 5 bases, and 10 bases had no gene match. Germline V lookup: CDR1 PRHDT, CDR2 FYEKMQ (reference sequence).